The rows below give T cell receptor beta chains drawn from one sample of a study of T cell responses to AZD1222 COVID-19 vaccine. Using immunoSEQ multiplex PCR, the repertoire was profiled, and TCRdb retains in-frame clones only, with some absent. The sample includes 140,000 or so clones, about 90% of them seen just once. The sample in question was peripheral blood, obtained 28 days after the second dose of the MenACWY control vaccine. The receptors were gathered from an adult who received the MenACWY meningococcal vaccine as a control. Each CDR3 is given with its conserved first and last residue. D genes are given only for firm matches. Size is stated for part of the rows, as once, few or many counts, or as a class when the clone is expanded.

CDR3nt: TGTGCCAGTACAGCCGGTGGCAGGTCCAAGAACACTGAAGCTTTCTTT; CDR3aa: CASTAGGRSKNTEAFF; d_gene: .; j_gene: TRBJ1-1; v_gene: TRBV19; len: 16; abundance: .
CDR3nt: TGTGCCAGCAGTTACTCGACAGGGCAGGGGAATGAAAAACTGTTTTTT; CDR3aa: CASSYSTGQGNEKLFF; d_gene: TRBD1; j_gene: TRBJ1-4; v_gene: TRBV6-5; len: 16; abundance: .
CDR3nt: TGTGCCAGCAGCTTAAGGAGGATGGGCTCTGGGGCCAACGTCCTGACTTTC; CDR3aa: CASSLRRMGSGANVLTF; d_gene: .; j_gene: TRBJ2-6; v_gene: TRBV7-6; len: 17; abundance: .
CDR3nt: TGTGCCAGTAGTATATGGGACAGGGGTAATGAAAAACTGTTTTTT; CDR3aa: CASSIWDRGNEKLFF; d_gene: TRBD1; j_gene: TRBJ1-4; v_gene: TRBV19; len: 15; abundance: .
CDR3nt: TGTGCCAGCAGCCCTCTCGGGGTCACTACCTACGAGCAGTACTTC; CDR3aa: CASSPLGVTTYEQYF; d_gene: .; j_gene: TRBJ2-7; v_gene: TRBV14; len: 15; abundance: .
CDR3nt: TGTGCCAGCATGGGACAGGGACAGGGAAACACCATATATTTT; CDR3aa: CASMGQGQGNTIYF; d_gene: TRBD1; j_gene: TRBJ1-3; v_gene: TRBV7-9; len: 14; abundance: once
CDR3nt: TGCAGCGTTGACGGGGAAGCTACGCAGTATTTT; CDR3aa: CSVDGEATQYF; d_gene: .; j_gene: TRBJ2-3; v_gene: TRBV29-1; len: 11; abundance: .
CDR3nt: TGTGCCAGCAGCGACCAACCGGGACTAGCGGGAGGAGCGGAGACCCAGTACTTC; CDR3aa: CASSDQPGLAGGAETQYF; d_gene: TRBD2; j_gene: TRBJ2-5; v_gene: TRBV6-2/TRBV6-3; len: 18; abundance: .
CDR3nt: TGCGCCAGCAGCCAAGATTCGCAGAATTATGGCTACACCTTC; CDR3aa: CASSQDSQNYGYTF; d_gene: .; j_gene: TRBJ1-2; v_gene: TRBV4-3; len: 14; abundance: .
CDR3nt: TGTGCCAGTAGTTTACAGGGGAGTGAAAAACTGTTTTTT; CDR3aa: CASSLQGSEKLFF; d_gene: TRBD1; j_gene: TRBJ1-4; v_gene: TRBV19; len: 13; abundance: .